This entry features one T cell receptor beta chain sequence. Sequencing used immunoSEQ multiplex PCR; TCRdb keeps in-frame clones, though not all of them. The table records more than 350,000 clones, 87% of them present only once. The data stem from a study of blood T cell repertoires in COVID-19. The receptor's source is a woman in her thirties with COVID-19, enrolled during active disease. The sample taken for sequencing was peripheral blood.

The CDR3 region is CASALGGQTDTQYF. In nucleotides, the CDR3 is TGTGCCAGCGCCCTCGGGGGGCAGACAGATACGCAGTATTTT. The chain recombines TRBV6-6 with TRBJ2-3; D is perhaps TRBD2 (7 bases). The CDR3 length is 14 residues. V was clipped by 8 bases and J by 3 bases, with 15 bases between them. The germline gives CDR1 MNHNY, CDR2 SVGAGI (reference sequence).